This T cell receptor (beta chain) is drawn from a study of blood T cell repertoires in COVID-19. Background on the study: There were acute and convalescent COVID-19 samples, and they came from the United States, Italy and Spain. The cDNA or gDNA used as material had been derived from T cells, B-cell-depleted T cells, or PBMCs.

As originally analysed: Scientists estimated how many nucleated cells there were by amplifying reference gene primers. Profiling relied on immunoSEQ multiplex PCR, and the TCRdb table lists in-frame clones only, not all of them. From that table come the V and J calls and clone size; the DNA was used to work out D and trimming. The sample yields around 140,000 clones, around 89% seen once. Germline V gene sequence: CDR1 KGHSH, CDR2 LQKENI. This CDR3 has 15 residues. V was pared by 2 bases and J by 4 bases, with 11 bases between. The clonotype was recovered from a man between 60 and 70 years old with active or convalescent COVID-19. V usage is TRBV18 and J usage is TRBJ2-2, with D possibly being TRBD1 (5 bases). The sequenced sample consisted of peripheral blood. The CDR3 region has the DNA TGTGCCAGCTCACCATCGGTACAGGCCACCGGGGAGCTGTTTTTT. Translated, it gives CASSPSVQATGELFF.